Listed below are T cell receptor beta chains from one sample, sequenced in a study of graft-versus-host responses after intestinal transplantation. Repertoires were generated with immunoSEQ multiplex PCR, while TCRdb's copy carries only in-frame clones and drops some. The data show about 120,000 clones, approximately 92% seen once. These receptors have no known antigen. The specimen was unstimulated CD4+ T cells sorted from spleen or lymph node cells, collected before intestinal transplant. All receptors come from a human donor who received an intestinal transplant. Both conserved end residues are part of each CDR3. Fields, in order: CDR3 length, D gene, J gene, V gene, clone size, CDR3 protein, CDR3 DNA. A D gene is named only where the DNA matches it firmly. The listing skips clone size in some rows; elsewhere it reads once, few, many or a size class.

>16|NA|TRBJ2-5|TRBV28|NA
CASTEHGSTQAETQYF
TGTGCCAGCACCGAACACGGGTCAACCCAGGCGGAGACCCAGTACTTC
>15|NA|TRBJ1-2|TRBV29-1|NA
CSVPAGGGANYGYTF
TGCAGCGTTCCGGCCGGAGGGGGGGCTAACTATGGCTACACCTTC
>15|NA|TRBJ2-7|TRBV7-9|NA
CASSLSGTHGGEQYF
TGTGCCAGCAGCTTATCTGGGACGCACGGAGGAGAGCAGTACTTC
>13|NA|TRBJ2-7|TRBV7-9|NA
CASLGQKSYEQYF
TGTGCCAGCTTAGGACAGAAGAGCTACGAGCAGTACTTC
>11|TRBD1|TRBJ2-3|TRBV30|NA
CAWGQGDTQYF
TGTGCCTGGGGACAGGGAGATACGCAGTATTTT
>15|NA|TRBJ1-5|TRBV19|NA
CASSMIKGSGQPQHF
TGTGCCAGTAGTATGATTAAGGGGAGTGGACAGCCCCAGCATTTT
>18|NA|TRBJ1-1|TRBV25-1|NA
CASSETPRVGGVNTEAFF
TGTGCCAGCAGTGAAACGCCCCGAGTGGGGGGGGTGAACACTGAAGCTTTCTTT
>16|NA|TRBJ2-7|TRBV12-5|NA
CASGLTLRGPAYEQYF
TGTGCTAGTGGTCTCACCCTTAGAGGGCCCGCCTACGAGCAGTACTTC
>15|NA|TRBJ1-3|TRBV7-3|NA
CASSLEGDSGNTIYF
TGTGCCAGCAGCTTAGAGGGAGACTCTGGAAACACCATATATTTT
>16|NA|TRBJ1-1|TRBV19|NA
CASKGGLTARNTEAFF
TGTGCCAGCAAAGGGGGGTTAACGGCAAGGAACACTGAAGCTTTCTTT
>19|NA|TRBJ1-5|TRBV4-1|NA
CASSRQGPGTADSNQPQHF
TGCGCCAGCAGCCGCCAAGGGCCCGGGACTGCAGATAGCAATCAGCCCCAGCATTTT
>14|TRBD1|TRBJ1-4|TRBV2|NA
CASTRDRPNEKLFF
TGTGCCAGCACCCGGGACAGGCCGAATGAAAAACTGTTTTTT
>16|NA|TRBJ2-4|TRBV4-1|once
CASSPNEKGAKNIQYF
TGCGCCAGCAGCCCTAATGAGAAGGGAGCCAAAAACATTCAGTACTTC
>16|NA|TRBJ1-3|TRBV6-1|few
CASSGLTAFSGNTIYF
TGTGCCAGCAGTGGACTTACAGCTTTCTCTGGAAACACCATATATTTT
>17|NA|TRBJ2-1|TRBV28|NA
CASSPYRGGVEVDEQFF
TGTGCCAGCAGTCCCTACCGGGGCGGAGTAGAGGTGGATGAGCAGTTCTTC
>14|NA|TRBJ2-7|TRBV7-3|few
CASSPRDRRYEQYF
TGTGCCAGCAGCCCCCGTGATAGACGCTACGAGCAGTACTTC